This T cell receptor beta chain was captured by sequencing in a study of PD-1 blockade in classical Hodgkin lymphoma. Study findings and constraints: Similar baseline diversity was found in complete responders and newly diagnosed patients. CD4+ TCR diversity climbed significantly by C4D1, unlike CD8+ TCR diversity. Exclusion was the outcome for patients who began nivolumab under 1 year after ASCT.

Some clones are missing from TCRdb's copy, which holds only in-frame ones; the method was immunoSEQ multiplex PCR. In the table there are tens of thousands of clones, roughly three quarters of which are singletons. Germline V gene data show CDR1 as LNHDA and CDR2 as SQIVND (reference sequence). The CDR3 sequence is 12 residues long. V lost 5 bases, J lost 3 bases, and 5 bases lay in between. Points on this clone: Its antigen is not known.

Regarding time point: cycle 4 day 1 (C4D1), after more than 5 weeks of nivolumab. Each patient's relapse followed autologous stem cell transplantation, and brentuximab vedotin exposure varied. Best responses included complete response and partial response; otherwise, the best response was progressive disease. The clonotype originates from a human donor with classical Hodgkin lymphoma. The chain joins TRBV19 to TRBJ2-1; D not certain. This specimen consisted of peripheral blood mononuclear cells (PBMCs), obtained before the fourth cycle of nivolumab. The CDR3 reads CASSRLYNEQFF. The CDR3 region has the DNA TGTGCCAGTAGTCGGCTCTACAATGAGCAGTTCTTC.